These 19 T cell receptor beta chains originate from one sample sequenced in a study of regulatory T cells in long-lasting Graves disease. Documented time point: persistent/refractory GD, antithyroid drugs over 5 years with positive TRAb. The TCR library was prepared using RNA isolated from PBMCs. Building the TCR beta libraries relied on iRepertoire HTBI primers, and CDR3 regions underwent Arm-PCR. TCRdb ran MiXCR on the multiplex PCR reads and lists one entry per CDR3 protein. The sample shows more than 650,000 distinct CDR3 sequences, 25% to 35% of them seen only once. This specimen was peripheral blood mononuclear cells (PBMCs), taken when the disease was refractory, from a patient treated with antithyroid drugs. These receptors were collected from a female donor with Graves disease.

V and J are TRBV7-9 and TRBJ1-4, with a tentative D call TRBD1 (6 bases). This CDR3 is built from 14 residues. Trimming took off 5 bases at V and 8 bases at J, with 15 bases between the two ends. CDR1 is SEHNR and CDR2 is FQNEAQ in the germline V gene (reference sequence). CDR3 region: CASSQGQFTEKLFF. CDR3 bases: TGTGCCAGCAGCCAAGGACAGTTTACAGAAAAACTGTTTTTT.

This clonotype was counted a few times. This chain joins TRBV7-9 and TRBJ2-7; the D gene is possibly TRBD2 (5 bases). The CDR3 has 13 residues. From germline, CDR1 is SEHNR and CDR2 FQNEAQ (reference sequence). V was trimmed by 3 bases and J by 4 bases, leaving 10 bases between them. CDR3 sequence reads: CASSFRTSYEQYF. CDR3 nucleotides: TGTGCCAGCAGCTTCAGGACTTCTTACGAGCAGTACTTC.

The chain uses TRBV12-3 or TRBV12-4 and TRBJ1-5; 7 positions match TRBD1. V was pared by 3 bases and J by 6 bases, with 8 bases of the junction left unmatched. The CDR3 loop spans 15 amino acids. The CDR3 region is CASSFRQGFGQPQHF. The DNA of the CDR3 is TGTGCCAGCAGTTTTAGACAGGGTTTCGGTCAGCCCCAGCATTTT.

The chain combines TRBV19 with TRBJ2-6, with TRBD2 identical over 7 bases. This CDR3 contains 20 residues. V gave up 3 bases and J gave up 0 bases; unmatched junction bases: 14. Germline lookup yields CDR1 LNHDA and CDR2 SQIVND (reference sequence). CDR3 amino acids: CASSIGGVWGAPSGANVLTF. CDR3 in DNA: TGTGCCAGTAGTATTGGGGGGGTGTGGGGTGCGCCCTCTGGGGCCAACGTCCTGACTTTC.

The chain recombines TRBV20-1 with TRBJ1-5; TRBD1 agrees at 10 bases. Germline-derived CDR1 and CDR2 are DFQATT and SNEGSKA (reference sequence). V lost 6 bases to trimming and J lost 4 bases; unmatched junction nucleotides: 6. This CDR3 contains 14 residues. The CDR3 is CSAKPGQGNQPQHF. DNA of the CDR3: TGCAGTGCAAAACCGGGACAGGGGAATCAGCCCCAGCATTTT.

V is TRBV30 and J is TRBJ1-1, with D tentatively TRBD1 (5 bases). V was cut by 2 bases and J by 0 bases, with 13 bases left in between. This CDR3 has 15 amino acids. CDR1 is GTSNPN, CDR2 SVGIG, per germline (reference sequence). CDR3 nucleotides: TGTGCCTGGAGTCCGTCGGACAAATTGAACACTGAAGCTTTCTTT. It yields the protein CAWSPSDKLNTEAFF.

This chain joins TRBV12-3 or TRBV12-4 and TRBJ1-5; TRBD1 is a possible D gene (5 bases). Trimming took off 0 bases at V and 4 bases at J, with 10 bases between the two ends. The CDR3 sequence is 15 residues long. The CDR3 coding sequence is TGTGCCAGCAGTTTAGCGCTTGGGGGAAATCAGCCCCAGCATTTT. It specifies CASSLALGGNQPQHF.

This chain uses TRBV19 with TRBJ1-2, with D maybe TRBD1 (5 bases). V shed 6 bases and J shed 6 bases, with 20 bases lying between them. From germline, CDR1 is LNHDA and CDR2 SQIVND (reference sequence). This CDR3 has 15 amino acids. The CDR3 DNA reads TGTGCCAGTAGGGAGATGGGACCGTCCCTACATGGCTACACCTTC. Its translation: CASREMGPSLHGYTF.

This clonotype was detected only a few times. This chain connects TRBV12-3 or TRBV12-4 to TRBJ2-7; 11 nucleotides align to TRBD2. This CDR3 is 15 amino acids long. Trimming at V came to 4 bases and at J to 4 bases, leaving 6 bases not matched to a gene. Here the CDR3 DNA reads TGTGCCAGCAGTTCGACTAGCGGGATAATATACGAGCAGTACTTC. Amino acid sequence: CASSSTSGIIYEQYF.

This clonotype was seen more than once but under ten times. The gene calls are TRBV6-2 or TRBV6-3 and TRBJ2-7, with 16 bases that match TRBD2. Germline-derived CDR1 and CDR2 are MNHEY and SVGEGT. The trim removed 0 bases at V and 4 bases at J, leaving 6 bases unmatched. This CDR3 region has 18 residues. CDR3 sequence reads: CASSYSGTSGRAMYEQYF. CDR3 DNA: TGTGCCAGCAGTTACTCCGGGACTAGCGGGAGGGCCATGTACGAGCAGTACTTC.

In this sample, this clonotype turned up many times. This chain joins TRBV27 and TRBJ2-7; 12 nucleotides match TRBD1. Germline V gene sequence: CDR1 MNHEY, CDR2 SMNVEV (reference sequence). The CDR3 covers 17 residues. V lost 6 bases, J lost 4 bases, and 13 bases stayed unmatched. The DNA for the CDR3 is TGTGCCAGCAGACCATCAGCGTGGGGACAGGGGGCTTACGAGCAGTACTTC. It yields the protein CASRPSAWGQGAYEQYF.

V usage is TRBV28 and J usage is TRBJ1-5; D gene uncertain. V lost 5 bases and J 2 bases, leaving 16 bases between the germline ends. Germline-derived CDR1 and CDR2 are MDHEN and SYDVKM. The CDR3 runs 16 residues. The CDR3 region has the DNA TGTGCCAGCAGTCCCCGAGTGGGTGCGGGCAATCAGCCCCAGCATTTT. This gives the protein CASSPRVGAGNQPQHF.

The sample holds many counts of this clonotype. This chain links TRBV2 with TRBJ2-5; TRBD2 matches at 9 bases. The CDR3 is 15 residues long. V shed 8 bases, J shed 4 bases, and the junction held 11 bases outside the gene matches. The germline V gene encodes CDR1 SNHLY and CDR2 FYNNEI. This chain's CDR3 is CASLSLAGVGETQYF. Here the CDR3 DNA reads TGTGCCAGCCTTTCTTTAGCGGGAGTGGGAGAGACCCAGTACTTC.

There are a few counts of this clonotype. The rearrangement links TRBV20-1 to TRBJ1-2; D is possibly TRBD1 (5 bases). V shed 4 bases and J shed 1 base, with 10 bases lying between them. Germline V gives CDR1 DFQATT, CDR2 SNEGSKA (reference sequence). The CDR3 contains 13 residues. The CDR3 DNA reads TGCAGTGCTACGCGGGGGAATAACTATGGCTACACCTTC. It yields the protein CSATRGNNYGYTF.

The table lists this clonotype with a few counts. The V gene is TRBV6-2 or TRBV6-3, the J gene TRBJ1-2; D call uncertain. Trimming shortened V by 4 bases and J by 8 bases, and 14 bases separated the two germline ends. CDR3 length equals 13 residues. Germline CDR1 is MNHEY and CDR2 is SVGEGT. The CDR3 region is CASSSSDKQGYTF. The CDR3 DNA sequence: TGTGCCAGCAGTTCCTCCGACAAGCAGGGCTACACCTTC.

The V and J genes are TRBV9 and TRBJ1-5; the match to TRBD1 covers 7 bases. Germline assignment: CDR1 SGDLS and CDR2 YYNGEE. The V and J ends lost 2 bases and 3 bases, in that order; junction bases with no gene match: 5. CDR3 length equals 15 residues. The CDR3 DNA follows: TGTGCCAGCAGCGTCTCAGGGGGTAACAATCAGCCCCAGCATTTT. Its translation is CASSVSGGNNQPQHF.

The CDR3 nucleotides are TGTGCCAGCTCACCAGCGGACAGGGCAAACTATGGCTACACCTTC. Encoded protein: CASSPADRANYGYTF. V is TRBV18 and J is TRBJ1-2; 8 positions agree with TRBD1. Per the germline V gene, CDR1 is KGHSH and CDR2 is LQKENI. The CDR3 spans 15 residues. V gave up 2 bases and J gave up 2 bases; unmatched junction bases: 4.

The V call is TRBV29-1, the J call TRBJ1-5; 8 bases line up with TRBD1. J lost 4 bases, V lost 7 bases, and 6 bases had no gene match. Looked up from germline, CDR1 is SQVTM and CDR2 is ANQGSEA. This CDR3 has 13 amino acids. This CDR3 is CSAGQGRNQPQHF. The DNA of the CDR3 is TGCAGCGCCGGACAGGGTAGGAATCAGCCCCAGCATTTT.

This clonotype has at least ten counts. The chain employs TRBV12-3 or TRBV12-4 and TRBJ1-1, with 10 nucleotides matching TRBD1. The CDR3 covers 14 residues. The trim removed 6 bases at V and 3 bases at J, leaving 4 bases unmatched. The CDR3 is CASRGQGTYTEAFF. The DNA of the CDR3 is TGTGCCAGCAGGGGACAGGGGACGTACACTGAAGCTTTCTTT.